A selection of T cell receptor beta chains follows, all from one sample in a study of blood T cell repertoires in COVID-19. Sequencing was performed with immunoSEQ multiplex PCR; in TCRdb, only in-frame clones are kept and a portion is missing. This table holds around 30,000 clones, 70% to 90% found once. Material for sequencing was peripheral blood. These receptors originate from a woman between 35 and 50 years old with active or convalescent COVID-19. CDR3s include the opening cysteine and the closing phenylalanine or tryptophan. The order of the fields is clone size, V gene, J gene, D gene, CDR3 protein, CDR3 DNA. D genes are given only for firm matches. Size is omitted from some rows. Given values are once, few, many or a class for expanded clones.

clone size: .; V gene: TRBV19; J gene: TRBJ2-5; D gene: TRBD1; CDR3 protein: CASRRQGQETQYF; CDR3 DNA: TGTGCCAGTAGACGACAGGGGCAAGAGACCCAGTACTTC
clone size: .; V gene: TRBV21-1; J gene: TRBJ2-3; D gene: .; CDR3 protein: CAGPSGELGTDTQYF; CDR3 DNA: TGTGCCGGGCCTAGCGGGGAGCTCGGCACAGATACGCAGTATTTT
clone size: .; V gene: TRBV19; J gene: TRBJ2-4; D gene: .; CDR3 protein: CASRYDIGGQQELQYF; CDR3 DNA: TGTGCCAGTCGATACGATATTGGGGGCCAGCAGGAGCTTCAGTACTTC
clone size: .; V gene: TRBV28; J gene: TRBJ1-4; D gene: .; CDR3 protein: CASSSGHHEKLFF; CDR3 DNA: TGTGCCAGCAGTTCCGGACACCATGAAAAACTGTTTTTT
clone size: .; V gene: TRBV13; J gene: TRBJ2-6; D gene: TRBD1; CDR3 protein: CACTYRGSGANVLTF; CDR3 DNA: TGTGCCTGTACGTACAGGGGGAGTGGGGCCAACGTCCTGACTTTC
clone size: .; V gene: TRBV3-1/TRBV3-2; J gene: TRBJ2-3; D gene: .; CDR3 protein: CASSQDREGVPPPTDTQYF; CDR3 DNA: TGTGCCAGCAGCCAAGATCGAGAGGGCGTGCCACCCCCCACAGATACGCAGTATTTT
clone size: .; V gene: TRBV18; J gene: TRBJ2-7; D gene: .; CDR3 protein: CASSPSGPLYEQYF; CDR3 DNA: TGTGCCAGCTCACCGAGCGGGCCTCTCTACGAGCAGTACTTC
clone size: .; V gene: TRBV7-2; J gene: TRBJ2-6; D gene: .; CDR3 protein: CASSLEGTTGANVLTF; CDR3 DNA: TGTGCCAGCAGCTTAGAGGGGACAACTGGGGCCAACGTCCTGACTTTC
clone size: few; V gene: TRBV5-1; J gene: TRBJ1-1; D gene: .; CDR3 protein: CASSFLGTPYTEAFF; CDR3 DNA: TGCGCCAGCAGCTTCCTCGGGACTCCGTACACTGAAGCTTTCTTT
clone size: .; V gene: TRBV13; J gene: TRBJ2-1; D gene: .; CDR3 protein: CASSAAGERNYNEQFF; CDR3 DNA: TGTGCCAGCAGCGCCGCAGGGGAAAGGAACTACAATGAGCAGTTCTTC
clone size: .; V gene: TRBV30; J gene: TRBJ2-5; D gene: TRBD2; CDR3 protein: CAWSVALAGGPQETQYF; CDR3 DNA: TGTGCCTGGAGTGTAGCCCTAGCGGGGGGACCCCAAGAGACCCAGTACTTC
clone size: .; V gene: TRBV7-9; J gene: TRBJ2-3; D gene: TRBD2; CDR3 protein: CASSLRGGRTDTQYF; CDR3 DNA: TGTGCCAGCAGCCTGCGGGGGGGCCGGACAGATACGCAGTATTTT
clone size: .; V gene: TRBV12-3/TRBV12-4; J gene: TRBJ2-5; D gene: .; CDR3 protein: CASSWGRETQYF; CDR3 DNA: TGTGCCAGCAGTTGGGGGAGGGAGACCCAGTACTTC
clone size: few; V gene: TRBV19; J gene: TRBJ2-5; D gene: .; CDR3 protein: CASSMQVMETQYF; CDR3 DNA: TGTGCCAGTAGTATGCAGGTAATGGAGACCCAGTACTTC
clone size: .; V gene: TRBV7-4; J gene: TRBJ2-2; D gene: .; CDR3 protein: CASSFLPHRVTGELFF; CDR3 DNA: TGTGCCAGCAGCTTCCTTCCCCACCGGGTCACCGGGGAGCTGTTTTTT
clone size: .; V gene: TRBV19; J gene: TRBJ2-2; D gene: .; CDR3 protein: CASSSSPGGGTGELFF; CDR3 DNA: TGTGCCAGTAGTTCGTCCCCGGGGGGCGGCACCGGGGAGCTGTTTTTT
clone size: .; V gene: TRBV6-1; J gene: TRBJ2-1; D gene: TRBD1; CDR3 protein: CASSEEDRGLDEQFF; CDR3 DNA: TGTGCCAGCAGTGAAGAGGACAGGGGGCTTGATGAGCAGTTCTTC
clone size: .; V gene: TRBV4-1; J gene: TRBJ1-1; D gene: .; CDR3 protein: CASSQGRARGSTEAFF; CDR3 DNA: TGCGCCAGCAGCCAAGGGCGGGCACGGGGGAGCACTGAAGCTTTCTTT
clone size: .; V gene: TRBV2; J gene: TRBJ1-4; D gene: .; CDR3 protein: CASSEERGANEKLFF; CDR3 DNA: TGTGCCAGCAGTGAAGAGAGAGGAGCTAATGAAAAACTGTTTTTT
clone size: .; V gene: TRBV7-8; J gene: TRBJ1-5; D gene: TRBD1; CDR3 protein: CASTRQGVRGNQPQHF; CDR3 DNA: TGTGCCAGCACCCGACAGGGGGTAAGAGGAAATCAGCCCCAGCATTTT
clone size: .; V gene: TRBV5-6; J gene: TRBJ1-4; D gene: TRBD1; CDR3 protein: CASSWTGGTNEKLFF; CDR3 DNA: TGTGCCAGCAGCTGGACAGGAGGCACTAATGAAAAACTGTTTTTT
clone size: .; V gene: TRBV28; J gene: TRBJ1-5; D gene: TRBD1; CDR3 protein: CASRLGTGGARRPQHF; CDR3 DNA: TGTGCCAGCAGGCTCGGGACAGGGGGGGCCAGGAGGCCCCAGCATTTT